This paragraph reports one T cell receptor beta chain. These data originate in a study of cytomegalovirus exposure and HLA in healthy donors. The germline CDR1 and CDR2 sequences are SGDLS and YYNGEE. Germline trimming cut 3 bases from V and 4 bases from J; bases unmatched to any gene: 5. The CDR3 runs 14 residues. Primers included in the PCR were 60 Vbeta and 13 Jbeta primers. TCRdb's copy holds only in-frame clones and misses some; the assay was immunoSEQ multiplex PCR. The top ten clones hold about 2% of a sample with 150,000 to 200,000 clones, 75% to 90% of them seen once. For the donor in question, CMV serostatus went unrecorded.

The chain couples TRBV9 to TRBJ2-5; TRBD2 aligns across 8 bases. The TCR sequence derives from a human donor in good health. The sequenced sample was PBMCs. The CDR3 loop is CASSAGLAPETQYF. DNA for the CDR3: TGTGCCAGCAGCGCCGGACTAGCTCCAGAGACCCAGTACTTC.